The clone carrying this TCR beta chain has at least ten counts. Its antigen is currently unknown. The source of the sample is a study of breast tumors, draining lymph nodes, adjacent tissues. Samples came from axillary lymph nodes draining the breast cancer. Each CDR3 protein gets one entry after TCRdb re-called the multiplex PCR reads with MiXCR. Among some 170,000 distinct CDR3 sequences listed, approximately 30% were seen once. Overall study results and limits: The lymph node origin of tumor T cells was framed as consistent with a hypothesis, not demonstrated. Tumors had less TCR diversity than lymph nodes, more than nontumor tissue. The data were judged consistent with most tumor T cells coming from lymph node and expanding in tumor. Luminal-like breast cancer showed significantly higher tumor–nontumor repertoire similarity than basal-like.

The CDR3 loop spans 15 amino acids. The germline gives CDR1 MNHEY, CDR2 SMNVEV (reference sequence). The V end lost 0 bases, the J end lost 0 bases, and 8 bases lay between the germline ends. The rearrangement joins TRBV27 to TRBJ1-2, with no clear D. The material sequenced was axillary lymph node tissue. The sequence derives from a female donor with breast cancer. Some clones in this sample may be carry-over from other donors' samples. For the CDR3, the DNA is TGTGCCAGCAGTTTATCCCCAGGTGCTAACTATGGCTACACCTTC. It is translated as CASSLSPGANYGYTF.